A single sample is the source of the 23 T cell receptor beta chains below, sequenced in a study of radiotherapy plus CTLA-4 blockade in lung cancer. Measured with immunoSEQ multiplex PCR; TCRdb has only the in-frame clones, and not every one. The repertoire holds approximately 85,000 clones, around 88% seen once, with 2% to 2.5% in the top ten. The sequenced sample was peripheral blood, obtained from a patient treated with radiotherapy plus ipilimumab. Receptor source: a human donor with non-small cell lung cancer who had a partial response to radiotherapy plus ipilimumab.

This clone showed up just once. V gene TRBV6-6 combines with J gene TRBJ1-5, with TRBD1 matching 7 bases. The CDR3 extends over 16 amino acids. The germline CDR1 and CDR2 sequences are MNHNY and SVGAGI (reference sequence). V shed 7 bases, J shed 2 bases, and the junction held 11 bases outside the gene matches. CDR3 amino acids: CASTNPKGAGNQPQHF. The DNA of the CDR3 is TGTGCCAGCACTAATCCGAAGGGGGCGGGCAATCAGCCCCAGCATTTT.

CDR3 in amino acids: CASSPVTGSSGNTIYF. The DNA of the CDR3 is TGTGCCAGCAGTCCCGTGACAGGGAGCTCTGGAAACACCATATATTTT. The gene calls are TRBV6-6 and TRBJ1-3, with 7 nucleotides matching TRBD1. The CDR3 runs 16 residues. J lost 0 bases, V lost 5 bases, and 7 bases had no gene match. Germline V lookup: CDR1 MNHNY, CDR2 SVGAGI (reference sequence).

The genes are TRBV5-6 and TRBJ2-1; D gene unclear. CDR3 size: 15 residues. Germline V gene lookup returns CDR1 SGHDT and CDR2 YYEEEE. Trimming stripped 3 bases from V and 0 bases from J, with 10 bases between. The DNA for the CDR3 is TGTGCCAGCAGCTCCGGGTTTAGCTCCTACAATGAGCAGTTCTTC. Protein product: CASSSGFSSYNEQFF.

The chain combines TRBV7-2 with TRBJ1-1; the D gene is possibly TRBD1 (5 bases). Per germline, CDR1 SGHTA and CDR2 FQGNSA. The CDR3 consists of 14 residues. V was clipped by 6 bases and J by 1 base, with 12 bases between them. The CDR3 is CASRTSDRNTEAFF. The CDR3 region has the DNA TGTGCCAGCAGGACTAGTGACAGGAACACTGAAGCTTTCTTT.

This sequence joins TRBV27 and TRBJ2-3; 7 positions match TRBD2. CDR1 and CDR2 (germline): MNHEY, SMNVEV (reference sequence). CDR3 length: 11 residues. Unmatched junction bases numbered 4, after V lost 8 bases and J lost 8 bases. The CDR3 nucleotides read TGTGCCAGCCCTTGGGGGGGTACGCAGTATTTT. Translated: CASPWGGTQYF.

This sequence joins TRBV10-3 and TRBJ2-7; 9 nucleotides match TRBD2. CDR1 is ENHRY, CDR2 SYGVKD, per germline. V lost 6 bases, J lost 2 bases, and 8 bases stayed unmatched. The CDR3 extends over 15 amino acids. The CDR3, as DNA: TGTGCCATCAGCCAAGGTGTAGCGGGGGCCTACGAGCAGTACTTC. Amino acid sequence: CAISQGVAGAYEQYF.

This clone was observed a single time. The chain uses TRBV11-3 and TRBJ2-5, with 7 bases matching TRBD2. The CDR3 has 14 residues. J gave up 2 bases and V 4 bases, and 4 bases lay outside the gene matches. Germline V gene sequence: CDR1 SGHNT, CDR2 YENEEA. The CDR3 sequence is CASSSHSGQETQYF. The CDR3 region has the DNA TGTGCCAGCAGCTCGCATAGCGGGCAAGAGACCCAGTACTTC.

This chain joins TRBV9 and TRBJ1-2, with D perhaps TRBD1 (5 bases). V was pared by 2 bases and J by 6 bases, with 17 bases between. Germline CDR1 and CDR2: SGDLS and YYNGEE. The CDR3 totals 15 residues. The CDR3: CASSVQGGMDHGYTF. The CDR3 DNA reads TGTGCCAGCAGCGTGCAGGGCGGGATGGATCATGGCTACACCTTC.

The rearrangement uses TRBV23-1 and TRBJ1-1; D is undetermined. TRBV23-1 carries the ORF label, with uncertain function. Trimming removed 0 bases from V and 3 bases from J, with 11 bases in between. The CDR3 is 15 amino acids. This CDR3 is CASSQSTGTYTEAFF. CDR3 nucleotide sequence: TGCGCCAGCAGTCAATCTACGGGTACTTACACTGAAGCTTTCTTT.

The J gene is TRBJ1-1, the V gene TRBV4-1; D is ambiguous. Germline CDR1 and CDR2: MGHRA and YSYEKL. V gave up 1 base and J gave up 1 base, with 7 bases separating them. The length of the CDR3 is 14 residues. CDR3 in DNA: TGCGCCAGCAGCCAAGCGTTTTCGAACACTGAAGCTTTCTTT. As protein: CASSQAFSNTEAFF.

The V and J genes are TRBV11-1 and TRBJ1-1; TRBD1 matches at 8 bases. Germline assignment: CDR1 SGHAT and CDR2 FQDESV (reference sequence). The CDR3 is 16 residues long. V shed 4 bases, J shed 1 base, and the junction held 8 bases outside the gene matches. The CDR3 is CASSSSQGARNTEAFF. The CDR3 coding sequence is TGTGCCAGCAGCTCGAGTCAGGGGGCCCGGAACACTGAAGCTTTCTTT.

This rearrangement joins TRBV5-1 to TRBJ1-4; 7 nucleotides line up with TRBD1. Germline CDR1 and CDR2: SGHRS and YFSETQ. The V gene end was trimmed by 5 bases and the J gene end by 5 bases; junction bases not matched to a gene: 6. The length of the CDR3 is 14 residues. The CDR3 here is CASSLTGTNEKLFF. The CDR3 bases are TGCGCCAGCAGTTTGACAGGGACAAATGAAAAACTGTTTTTT.

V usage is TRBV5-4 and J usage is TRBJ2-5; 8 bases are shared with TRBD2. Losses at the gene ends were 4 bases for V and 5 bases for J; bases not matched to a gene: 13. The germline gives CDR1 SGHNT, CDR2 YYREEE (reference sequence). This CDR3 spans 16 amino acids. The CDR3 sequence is CASSAPGLGMGETQYF. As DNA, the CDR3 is TGTGCCAGCAGCGCACCGGGACTAGGAATGGGTGAGACCCAGTACTTC.

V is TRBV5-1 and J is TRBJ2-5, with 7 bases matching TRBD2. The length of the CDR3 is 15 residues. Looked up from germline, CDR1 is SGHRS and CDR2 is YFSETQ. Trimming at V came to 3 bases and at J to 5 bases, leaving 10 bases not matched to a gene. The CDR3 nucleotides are TGCGCCAGCAGCTGGACGCGGGGGTCTGGGGAGACCCAGTACTTC. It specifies CASSWTRGSGETQYF.

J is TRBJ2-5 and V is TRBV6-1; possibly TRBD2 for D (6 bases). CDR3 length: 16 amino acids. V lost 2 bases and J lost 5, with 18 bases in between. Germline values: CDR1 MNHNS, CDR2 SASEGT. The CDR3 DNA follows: TGTGCCAGCAGTGAAACGGTGTCTAAAGGAGGGGAGACCCAGTACTTC. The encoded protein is CASSETVSKGGETQYF.

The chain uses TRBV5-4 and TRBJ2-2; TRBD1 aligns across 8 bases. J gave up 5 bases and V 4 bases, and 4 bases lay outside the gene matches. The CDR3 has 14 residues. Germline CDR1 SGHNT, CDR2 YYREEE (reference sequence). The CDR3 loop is CASSPGDRTGELFF. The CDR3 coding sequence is TGTGCCAGCAGCCCGGGGGACAGGACCGGGGAGCTGTTTTTT.

The CDR3 bases are TGTGCCAGCAGCCGTAGGACAGGACAAGAGACCCAGTACTTC. Its translation: CASSRRTGQETQYF. This chain uses TRBV6-5 with TRBJ2-5; 7 positions agree with TRBD1. Per the germline V gene, CDR1 is MNHEY and CDR2 is SVGAGI. J gave up 2 bases and V 6 bases, and 6 bases lay outside the gene matches. The CDR3 totals 14 residues.

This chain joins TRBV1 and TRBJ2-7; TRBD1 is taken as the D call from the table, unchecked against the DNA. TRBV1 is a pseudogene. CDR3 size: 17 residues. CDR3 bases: TGCACCAGCAGCCTACGGACAGGGGGCTCGGAACTTTACGAGCAGTACTTC. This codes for CTSSLRTGGSELYEQYF.

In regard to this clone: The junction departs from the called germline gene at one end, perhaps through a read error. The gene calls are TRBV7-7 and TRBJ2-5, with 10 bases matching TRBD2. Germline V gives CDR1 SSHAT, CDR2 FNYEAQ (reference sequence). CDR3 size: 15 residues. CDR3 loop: CASSLAYSGRETQYF. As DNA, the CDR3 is TGTGCTAGCAGCTTAGCCTATAGCGGGAGGGAGACCCAGTACTTC.

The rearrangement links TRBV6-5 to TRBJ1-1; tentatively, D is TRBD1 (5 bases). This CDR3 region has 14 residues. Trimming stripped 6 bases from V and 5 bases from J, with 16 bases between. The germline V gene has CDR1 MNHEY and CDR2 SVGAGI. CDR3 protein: CASSTETRGTEAFF. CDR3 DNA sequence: TGTGCCAGCAGCACTGAGACAAGGGGAACTGAAGCTTTCTTT.

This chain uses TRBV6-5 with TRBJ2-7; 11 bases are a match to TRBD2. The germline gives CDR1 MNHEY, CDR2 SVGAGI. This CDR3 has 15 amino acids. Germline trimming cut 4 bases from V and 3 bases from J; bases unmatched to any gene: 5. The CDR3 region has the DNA TGTGCCAGCAGTTCTAAGGGACTAGCGGACTACGAGCAGTACTTC. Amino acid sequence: CASSSKGLADYEQYF.

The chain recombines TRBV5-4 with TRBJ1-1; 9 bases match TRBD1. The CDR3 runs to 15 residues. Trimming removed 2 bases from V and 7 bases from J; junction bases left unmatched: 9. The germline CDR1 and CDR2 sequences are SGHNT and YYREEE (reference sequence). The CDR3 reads CASSLTTAGQGEAFF. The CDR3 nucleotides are TGTGCCAGCAGCTTAACGACAGCGGGACAGGGTGAAGCTTTCTTT.

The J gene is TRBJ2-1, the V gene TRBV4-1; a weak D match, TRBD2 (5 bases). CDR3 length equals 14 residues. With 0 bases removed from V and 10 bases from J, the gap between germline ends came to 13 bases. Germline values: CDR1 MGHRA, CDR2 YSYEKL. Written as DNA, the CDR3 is TGCGCCAGCAGCCAAGATCAAGGAACTAGGGAGCAGTTCTTC. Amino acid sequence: CASSQDQGTREQFF.